A single sample gave rise to the 10 T cell receptor beta chains below, sequenced in a study of PD-1 blockade in classical Hodgkin lymphoma (TCRdb year 2020). Library preparation used the immunoSEQ multiplex PCR assay. As stored in TCRdb, this immuneACCESS dataset retains in-frame rearrangements with V and J assigned. A fraction of the clones does not appear; measured against another copy, unresolved V genes explain less than half of the discrepancy, and the remainder lacks a known reason. This sample lists over 20,000 clones; 77% were detected once. The ten largest clones represent roughly 40% of the sample. Per the publication, the time point label means: cycle 2 day 1 (C2D1) of nivolumab. Relapse after autologous stem cell transplantation had occurred in all trial patients, and cohorts A, B and C were distinguished by prior brentuximab vedotin exposure. The material sequenced was peripheral blood mononuclear cells (PBMCs), taken before the second cycle of nivolumab. The receptors derive from a human donor with classical Hodgkin lymphoma.

V and J are TRBV5-1 and TRBJ2-5; 10 positions match TRBD1. CDR3 length: 15 residues. Germline CDR1 reads SGHRS; CDR2 reads YFSETQ. V shed 5 bases and J 0 bases; nucleotides not matched to a gene: 4. Here the CDR3 DNA reads TGCGCCAGCAGGCAGGACAGGGGGTACCAAGAGACCCAGTACTTC. Amino acid sequence: CASRQDRGYQETQYF. Variable domain in full (rest from reference TRBV5-1 and TRBJ2-5): KAGVTQTPRYLIKTRGQQVTLSCSPISGHRSVSWYQQTPGQGLQFLFEYFSETQRNKGNFPGRFSGRQFSNSRSEMNVSTLELGDSALYLCASRQDRGYQETQYFGPGTRLLVL.

The chain links TRBV5-1 to TRBJ2-1, with 7 bases identical to TRBD1. CDR3 length: 13 residues. Germline CDR1 is SGHRS and CDR2 is YFSETQ. J was trimmed by 10 bases and V by 2 bases; bases with no gene match: 6. Here the CDR3 DNA reads TGCGCCAGCAGCTTACGACAGGGTAACGAGCAGTTCTTC. Translated, it gives CASSLRQGNEQFF. Combining the CDR3 with reference TRBV5-1 and TRBJ2-1 gives the whole variable domain KAGVTQTPRYLIKTRGQQVTLSCSPISGHRSVSWYQQTPGQGLQFLFEYFSETQRNKGNFPGRFSGRQFSNSRSEMNVSTLELGDSALYLCASSLRQGNEQFFGPGTRLTVL.

This clone occurred a few times. This chain joins TRBV21-1 and TRBJ2-1; the table calls TRBD2, which could not be checked here. TRBV21-1 is described as a pseudogene. The CDR3 extends over 18 amino acids. The CDR3 sequence is CASTSGTSGIFPYNEQFF. The CDR3 DNA is TGTGCCAGCACCTCCGGGACTAGCGGCATTTTCCCGTACAATGAGCAGTTCTTC.

The CDR3 here is CASSIDHRAGGYTF. CDR3 DNA sequence: TGTGCCAGCAGCATAGATCACAGGGCGGGTGGCTACACCTTC. This rearrangement joins TRBV9 to TRBJ1-2; tentative D call: TRBD1 (6 bases). V was shortened by 4 bases and J by 7 bases, with 17 bases between the two germline ends. This CDR3 has 14 residues. From germline, CDR1 is SGDLS and CDR2 YYNGEE.

In this sample, this clone turned up a few times. V and J are TRBV21-1 and TRBJ2-6. TRBV21-1 is designated a pseudogene. The CDR3 extends over 15 amino acids. Written as DNA, the CDR3 is TGTGCCAGCAGCAAAGCAGGATCTGGGGCCAACGTCCTGACTTTC. Protein product: CASSKAGSGANVLTF.

The genes are TRBV9 and TRBJ2-1; 7 bases are shared with TRBD2. V gave up 4 bases and J gave up 0 bases; unmatched junction bases: 4. CDR3 length: 15 amino acids. Germline V gene data show CDR1 as SGDLS and CDR2 as YYNGEE. The DNA of the CDR3 is TGTGCCAGCAGCTACAGCGGGGACTCCTACAATGAGCAGTTCTTC. Translating it yields CASSYSGDSYNEQFF.

The chain joins TRBV10-2 to TRBJ2-1; 7 bases line up with TRBD1. Germline V gives CDR1 WSHSY, CDR2 SAAADI. The CDR3 spans 15 residues. V lost 7 bases, J lost 6 bases, and 12 bases stayed unmatched. Here the CDR3 DNA reads TGCGCCAGCATCCGGACAGGAGGAATTGGCAATGAGCAGTTCTTC. Encoded protein: CASIRTGGIGNEQFF.

The chain combines TRBV6-5 with TRBJ1-3; unclear D gene. The CDR3 is 11 residues long. V lost 4 bases and J 4 bases, leaving 2 bases between the germline ends. CDR1 is MNHEY, CDR2 SVGAGI, per germline. DNA of the CDR3: TGTGCCAGCAGTTTCGGAAACACCATATATTTT. Its protein product is CASSFGNTIYF.

The rearrangement links TRBV29-1 to TRBJ2-3; D unresolved. The CDR3 extends over 11 amino acids. From germline, CDR1 is SQVTM and CDR2 ANQGSEA. With 4 bases removed from V and 6 bases from J, the gap between germline ends came to 8 bases. CDR3 bases: TGCAGCGTTGCCCAATTCGATACGCAGTATTTT. This sequence encodes CSVAQFDTQYF.

The V call is TRBV5-1, the J call TRBJ2-1; 7 positions match TRBD2. The CDR3 has 13 amino acids. Trimming took 2 bases from V and 10 from J; bases not matched to a gene: 6. The germline V gene has CDR1 SGHRS and CDR2 YFSETQ. The CDR3 loop reads CASSLGGSEEQFF. The CDR3 DNA reads as TGCGCCAGCAGCTTAGGCGGGAGCGAGGAGCAGTTCTTC.